Below, 24 T cell receptor beta chains from the same sample are listed, as sequenced in a study of cytomegalovirus exposure and HLA in healthy donors (dated by TCRdb to about 2017). The library relied on the immunoSEQ multiplex PCR assay. A mixture of 60 forward primers for TCR Vbeta segments and 13 reverse primers for TCR Jbeta segments was used in the multiplex PCR. TCRdb obtained this table from immuneACCESS and retained in-frame rearrangements with V and J assigned. These tables miss some clones; where compared with another copy, unresolved V genes account for less than half of the shortfall, and the remainder is unexplained. The sample profile shows approximately 190,000 clones; roughly 82% of them were found once. Together, the top ten hold approximately 2.4% of the sample. Sequencing input: PBMCs. These receptors were collected from a woman aged 45-65 years in good health and CMV-seropositive.

V and J are TRBV10-3 and TRBJ2-3, with 8 bases aligning to TRBD2. The germline CDR1 and CDR2 sequences are ENHRY and SYGVKD. The V gene end was trimmed by 9 bases and the J gene end by 4 bases; junction bases not matched to a gene: 15. The CDR3 sequence is 16 residues long. For the CDR3, the DNA is TGTGCCATAACAACTGGGGTAGCGGGGAGGTCAGATACGCAGTATTTT. This encodes CAITTGVAGRSDTQYF.

This clone appeared a few times. The chain uses TRBV7-2 and TRBJ1-1, with D possibly being TRBD1 (6 bases). V was clipped by 5 bases and J by 3 bases, with 10 bases between them. Germline lookup yields CDR1 SGHTA and CDR2 FQGNSA. The CDR3 covers 13 residues. The CDR3 is CASSAYRDTEAFF. In nucleotides, the CDR3 is TGTGCCAGCAGCGCCTACAGGGACACTGAAGCTTTCTTT.

The gene calls are TRBV6-5 and TRBJ1-4, with 8 positions matching TRBD1. There are 16 residues in the CDR3. Trimming cost V 4 bases and J 4 bases; bases outside gene matches: 8. CDR1 is MNHEY and CDR2 is SVGAGI in the germline V gene. Here the CDR3 reads CASSFRGQRNNEKLFF. The CDR3 DNA reads as TGTGCCAGCAGTTTCAGGGGGCAGCGGAATAATGAAAAACTGTTTTTT.

This clone was seen only once. The chain joins TRBV6-5 to TRBJ2-7; D is perhaps TRBD1 (6 bases). The V gene lost 0 bases and the J gene lost 5 bases, with 11 bases spanning the gap. Germline V gene data show CDR1 as MNHEY and CDR2 as SVGAGI. CDR3 size: 14 residues. The CDR3 loop is CASSYSIGGNEQYF. The CDR3 DNA reads as TGTGCCAGCAGTTACTCGATAGGGGGTAACGAGCAGTACTTC.

The chain recombines TRBV27 with TRBJ1-2; the D gene is possibly TRBD1 (5 bases). Trimming pared 6 bases from V and 7 bases from J, leaving 9 bases between. The CDR3 length is 11 residues. Looked up from germline, CDR1 is MNHEY and CDR2 is SMNVEV (reference sequence). The CDR3: CASSGGVGYTF. The CDR3 nucleotides are TGTGCCAGCAGCGGGGGAGTTGGCTACACCTTC.

The chain carries TRBV4-1 and TRBJ1-4; D remains ambiguous. CDR1 and CDR2 (germline): MGHRA, YSYEKL. The V end was cut by 1 base, the J end by 3 bases, with 9 bases between. The CDR3 runs to 15 residues. The CDR3 DNA follows: TGCGCCAGCAGCCAAGTCCGAGGTGCTAATGAAAAACTGTTTTTT. Its protein is CASSQVRGANEKLFF.

The CDR3 coding sequence is TGTGCCAGCAGCTCCTTGGGGGGGAGCACAGATACGCAGTATTTT. Its translation: CASSSLGGSTDTQYF. The V and J genes are TRBV7-9 and TRBJ2-3; 7 nucleotides agree with TRBD2. Germline lookup yields CDR1 SEHNR and CDR2 FQNEAQ (reference sequence). CDR3 length equals 15 residues. The J segment lost 0 bases and the V segment lost 4 bases, leaving 4 bases of the junction unmatched.

This sequence joins TRBV27 and TRBJ1-2, with 12 bases lining up with TRBD1. V gave up 6 bases and J gave up 3 bases; unmatched junction bases: 14. The germline V gene has CDR1 MNHEY and CDR2 SMNVEV (reference sequence). This CDR3 comprises 18 residues. This CDR3 is CASSLYSGTGGLDYGYTF. CDR3 in DNA: TGTGCCAGCAGCCTCTACTCCGGGACAGGGGGCTTAGACTATGGCTACACCTTC.

The chain recombines TRBV7-9 with TRBJ2-7; 7 positions match TRBD1. V lost 4 bases to trimming and J lost 5 bases; unmatched junction nucleotides: 5. The germline V gene has CDR1 SEHNR and CDR2 FQNEAQ (reference sequence). This CDR3 region has 13 residues. The CDR3 spells CASSSGGLNEQYF. Here the CDR3 DNA reads TGTGCCAGCAGCTCAGGGGGTTTAAACGAGCAGTACTTC.

The chain combines TRBV7-6 with TRBJ2-7, with 7 bases matching TRBD1. Germline V gives CDR1 SGHVS, CDR2 FNYEAQ. The CDR3 consists of 15 residues. V was pared by 5 bases and J by 7 bases, with 14 bases of the junction left unmatched. The CDR3 region has the DNA TGTGCCAGCAGCGAAATAGGACAGGACCCTTTGGAGCAGTACTTC. Translating it yields CASSEIGQDPLEQYF.

V and J are TRBV5-1 and TRBJ1-5, with TRBD1 as a possible D gene (6 bases). V shed 0 bases and J shed 7 bases, with 11 bases lying between them. CDR1 is SGHRS and CDR2 is YFSETQ in the germline V gene. The CDR3 contains 14 residues. Here the CDR3 reads CASSLGSGDQPQHF. The DNA of the CDR3 is TGCGCCAGCAGCTTGGGTTCAGGGGACCAGCCCCAGCATTTT.

This chain connects TRBV7-9 to TRBJ2-5; D gene unclear. The DNA end is more similar to TRBJ2-7, so the J call may be wrong. Germline V lookup: CDR1 SEHNR, CDR2 FQNEAQ (reference sequence). This CDR3 contains 13 residues. Here the CDR3 reads CASSLKENYEQYF. CDR3 DNA: TGTGCCAGCAGCTTGAAAGAGAACTACGAGCAGTACTTC.

The genes are TRBV20-1 and TRBJ1-1; D is unresolved. Germline lookup yields CDR1 DFQATT and CDR2 SNEGSKA (reference sequence). V was pared by 3 bases and J by 5 bases, with 4 bases between. The CDR3 has 10 amino acids. The CDR3 coding sequence is TGCAGTGCTAGCAAAACTGAAGCTTTCTTT. Amino acid sequence: CSASKTEAFF.

The CDR3 coding sequence is TGTGCCAGCAAAGAGACAGGGGGAAACACTGAAGCTTTCTTT. It translates to CASKETGGNTEAFF. V is TRBV6-5 and J is TRBJ1-1; 9 bases align to TRBD1. After removal of 7 bases from V and 2 bases from J, the junction contained 5 bases not matched to a gene. The CDR3 contains 14 residues. Germline V gene data show CDR1 as MNHEY and CDR2 as SVGAGI.

The chain is built from TRBV29-1 and TRBJ1-2, with TRBD1 matching over 11 bases. The length of the CDR3 is 11 residues. Germline lookup yields CDR1 SQVTM and CDR2 ANQGSEA. The CDR3 DNA sequence: TGCGGCCTCTGGGACAGGGGGGGCTACACCTTC. As protein: CGLWDRGGYTF. Full variable domain (remainder filled in from reference TRBV29-1 and TRBJ1-2): SAVISQKPSRDICQRGTSLTIQCQVDSQVTMMFWYRQQPGQSLTLIATANQGSEATYESGFVIDKFPISRPNLTFSTLTVSNMSPEDSSIYLCGLWDRGGYTFGSGTRLTVV.

This chain links TRBV19 with TRBJ2-2; TRBD2 matches at 10 bases. Germline CDR1 reads LNHDA; CDR2 reads SQIVND (reference sequence). CDR3 length: 17 residues. V dropped 5 bases and J dropped 0; count of bases not matched to a gene: 6. Here the CDR3 DNA reads TGTGCCAGTAGTGGGGCTAGCGGGGGACCGAACACCGGGGAGCTGTTTTTT. It codes for CASSGASGGPNTGELFF.

V gene TRBV6-6 combines with J gene TRBJ1-2; 7 bases are a match to TRBD1. Looked up from germline, CDR1 is MNHNY and CDR2 is SVGAGI (reference sequence). V shed 10 bases, J shed 5 bases, and the junction held 7 bases outside the gene matches. This CDR3 comprises 12 residues. Here the CDR3 DNA reads TGTGCCATCAAACCGGGACAGTATGGCTACACCTTC. Protein product: CAIKPGQYGYTF.

The genes are TRBV5-1 and TRBJ1-1; possible D gene TRBD1, 6 bases. The CDR3 covers 15 residues. Between the trimmed V and J ends, which lost 4 bases and 1 base, there was a span of 14 bases. Looked up from germline, CDR1 is SGHRS and CDR2 is YFSETQ. For the CDR3, the DNA is TGCGCCAGCAGCCCCTACCCGGACAGGAACACTGAAGCTTTCTTT. The encoded protein is CASSPYPDRNTEAFF.

The J gene is TRBJ2-2, the V gene TRBV4-2, with TRBD1 as a possible D gene (5 bases). The germline CDR1 and CDR2 sequences are LGHNA and YNFKEQ. This CDR3 comprises 13 residues. Between the trimmed V and J ends, which lost 5 bases and 8 bases, there was a span of 12 bases. The DNA for the CDR3 is TGTGCCAGCAGCACCCAGGGAAGGGGGGAGCTGTTTTTT. It codes for CASSTQGRGELFF.

V and J are TRBV6-5 and TRBJ1-1; D is possibly TRBD1 (6 bases). V was trimmed by 5 bases and J by 1 base, leaving 11 bases between them. Looked up from germline, CDR1 is MNHEY and CDR2 is SVGAGI. CDR3 length: 14 amino acids. The CDR3, as DNA: TGTGCCAGCAGTGAAATCAGGGGGAACACTGAAGCTTTCTTT. It specifies CASSEIRGNTEAFF.

This clone was observed once. The chain combines TRBV9 with TRBJ2-3; 15 nucleotides align to TRBD2. The V segment lost 4 bases and the J segment 4 bases; nucleotides outside the gene matches: 7. The CDR3 runs 17 residues. CDR1 and CDR2 (germline): SGDLS, YYNGEE. CDR3 DNA sequence: TGTGCCAGCAGCCCCGGACTAGCGGGGGGGACTGCAGATACGCAGTATTTT. Protein: CASSPGLAGGTADTQYF. Supplemented by reference TRBV9 and TRBJ2-3, the full variable domain reads DSGVTQTPKHLITATGQRVTLRCSPRSGDLSVYWYQQSLDQGLQFLIQYYNGEERAKGNILERFSAQQFPDLHSELNLSSLELGDSALYFCASSPGLAGGTADTQYFGPGTRLTVL.

The gene calls are TRBV19 and TRBJ2-5, with TRBD2 matching 10 bases. The CDR3 spans 16 residues. Germline V CDR1 and CDR2: LNHDA, SQIVND (reference sequence). With V trimmed by 5 bases and J by 7 bases, 13 bases remained unmatched. The CDR3 is CASSLLAGSDGGTQYF. The CDR3 DNA reads TGTGCCAGTAGTCTACTAGCGGGGAGTGATGGCGGGACCCAGTACTTC.

The CDR3 reads CAWTPTQGGYTF. In DNA, the CDR3 is TGTGCCTGGACCCCGACGCAGGGCGGCTACACCTTC. This rearrangement joins TRBV30 to TRBJ1-2, with D possibly TRBD1 on 5 matching bases. The length of the CDR3 is 12 residues. The germline V gene encodes CDR1 GTSNPN and CDR2 SVGIG (reference sequence). Trimming took off 4 bases at V and 8 bases at J, with 14 bases between the two ends.

The rearrangement joins TRBV15 to TRBJ1-6; D remains ambiguous. V lost 0 bases and J 5 bases, leaving 11 bases between the germline ends. Germline loops: CDR1 LNHNV, CDR2 YYDKDF (reference sequence). The CDR3 is 16 amino acids. For the CDR3, the DNA is TGTGCCACCAGCAGAGATGGGAGAACAGATAATTCACCCCTCCACTTT. It specifies CATSRDGRTDNSPLHF.